The following is a T cell receptor (beta chain) sequence with its context. The data derive from a study of shared clonotypes between healthy human individuals. V gave up 2 bases and J gave up 3 bases; unmatched junction bases: 0. Germline-derived CDR1 and CDR2 are MNHEY and SVGAGI. The CDR3 covers 14 residues. Sequenced by immunoSEQ multiplex PCR; TCRdb stores in-frame clones only, minus some. Here the sample spans around 600,000 clones, roughly 98% being singletons. CD8 cells regarded as naive lacked CD45RO, were positively chosen for CCR7, and omitted terminally differentiated effector memory CD45RA+ cells.

The source is a young man in good health. The chain combines TRBV6-5 with TRBJ2-5, with 10 bases lining up with TRBD2. The sequenced material came from naive CD8+ T cells sorted from blood. The CDR3 region has the DNA TGTGCCAGCAGTTACGGACTAGCGGAAGAGACCCAGTACTTC. The encoded protein is CASSYGLAEETQYF.